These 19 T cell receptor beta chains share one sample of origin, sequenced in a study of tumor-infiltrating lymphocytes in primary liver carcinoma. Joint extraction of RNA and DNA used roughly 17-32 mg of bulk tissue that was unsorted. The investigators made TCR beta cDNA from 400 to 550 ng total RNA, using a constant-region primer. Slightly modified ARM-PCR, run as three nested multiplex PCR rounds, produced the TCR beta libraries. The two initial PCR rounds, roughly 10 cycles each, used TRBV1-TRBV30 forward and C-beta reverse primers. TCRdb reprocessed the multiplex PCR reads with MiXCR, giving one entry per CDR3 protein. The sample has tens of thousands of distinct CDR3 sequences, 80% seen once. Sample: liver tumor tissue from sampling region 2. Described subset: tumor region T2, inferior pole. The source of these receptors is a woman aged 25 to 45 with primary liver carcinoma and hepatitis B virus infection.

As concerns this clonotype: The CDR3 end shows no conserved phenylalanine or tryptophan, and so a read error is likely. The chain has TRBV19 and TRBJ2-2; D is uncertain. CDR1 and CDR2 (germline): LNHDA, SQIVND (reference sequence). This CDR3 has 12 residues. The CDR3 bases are TGTGTCAGTAGTATTTGGACCGGGGAGCTGTTTTCT. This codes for CVSSIWTGELFS.

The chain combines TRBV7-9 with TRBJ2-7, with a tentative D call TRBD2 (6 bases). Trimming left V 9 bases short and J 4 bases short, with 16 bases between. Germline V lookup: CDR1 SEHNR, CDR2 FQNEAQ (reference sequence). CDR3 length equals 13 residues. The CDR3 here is CARRDGLAYEQYF. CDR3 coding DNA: TGTGCCAGGCGGGACGGATTAGCTTACGAGCAGTACTTC.

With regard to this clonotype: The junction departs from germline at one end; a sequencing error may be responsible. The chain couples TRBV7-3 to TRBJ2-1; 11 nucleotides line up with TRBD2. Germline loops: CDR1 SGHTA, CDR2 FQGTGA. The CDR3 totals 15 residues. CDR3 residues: CANSLTSGTKNEQFF. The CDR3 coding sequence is TGTGCCAACAGCTTGACTAGCGGGACGAAGAATGAGCAGTTCTTC.

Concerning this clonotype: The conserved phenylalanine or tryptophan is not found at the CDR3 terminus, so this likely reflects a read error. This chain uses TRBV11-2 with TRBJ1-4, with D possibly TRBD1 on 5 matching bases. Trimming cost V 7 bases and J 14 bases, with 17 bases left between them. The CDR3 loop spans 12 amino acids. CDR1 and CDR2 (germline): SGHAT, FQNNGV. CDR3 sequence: CASNPWGGKLFS. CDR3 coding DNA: TGTGCCAGCAACCCCTGGGGGGGAAAGCTGTTTTCT.

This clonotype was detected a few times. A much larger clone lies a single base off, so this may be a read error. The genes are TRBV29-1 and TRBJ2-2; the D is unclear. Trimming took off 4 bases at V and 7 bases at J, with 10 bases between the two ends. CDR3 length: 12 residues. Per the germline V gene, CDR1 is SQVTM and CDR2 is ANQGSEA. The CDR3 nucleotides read TGCAGCGTTGTGGCATGGGGCGGGGAGCTGTTTTTT. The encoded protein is CSVVAWGGELFF.

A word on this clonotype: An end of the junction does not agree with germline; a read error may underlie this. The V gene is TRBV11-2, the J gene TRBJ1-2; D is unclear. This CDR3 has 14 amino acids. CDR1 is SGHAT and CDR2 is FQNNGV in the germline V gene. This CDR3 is CACNLREANNGYTF. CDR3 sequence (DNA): TGTGCCTGCAACTTAAGGGAAGCTAACAATGGCTACACCTTC.

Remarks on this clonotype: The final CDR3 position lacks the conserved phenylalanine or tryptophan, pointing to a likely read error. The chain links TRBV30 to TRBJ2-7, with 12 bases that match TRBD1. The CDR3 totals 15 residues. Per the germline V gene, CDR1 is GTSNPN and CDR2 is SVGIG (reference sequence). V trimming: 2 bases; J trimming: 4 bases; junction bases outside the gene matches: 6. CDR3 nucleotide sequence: TGTGCCTGGAGTTTTGGGACAGGGGGCTCTTACGAGCAGTACTAC. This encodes CAWSFGTGGSYEQYY.

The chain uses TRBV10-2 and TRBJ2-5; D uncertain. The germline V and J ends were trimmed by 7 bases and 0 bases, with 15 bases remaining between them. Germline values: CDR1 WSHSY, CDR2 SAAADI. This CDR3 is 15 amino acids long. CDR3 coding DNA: TGCGCCAGCACCCCATCAGTGTGCTACCAAGAGACCCAGTACTTC. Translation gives CASTPSVCYQETQYF.

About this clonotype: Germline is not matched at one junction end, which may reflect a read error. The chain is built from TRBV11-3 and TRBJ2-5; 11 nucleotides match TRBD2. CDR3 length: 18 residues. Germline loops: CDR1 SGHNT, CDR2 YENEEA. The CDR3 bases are TGTGCCAACAGCCCTAGCTCACTAGCGGGAGTTAACGGAGAGACCCAGTACTTT. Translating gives CANSPSSLAGVNGETQYF.

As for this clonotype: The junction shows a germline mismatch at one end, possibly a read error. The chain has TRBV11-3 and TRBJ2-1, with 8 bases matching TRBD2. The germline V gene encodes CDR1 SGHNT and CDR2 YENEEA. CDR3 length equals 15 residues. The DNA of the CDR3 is TGCGCCAGCATCCGACTAGCGAGAGGGGGGTATGAGCAGTTCTTC. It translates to CASIRLARGGYEQFF.

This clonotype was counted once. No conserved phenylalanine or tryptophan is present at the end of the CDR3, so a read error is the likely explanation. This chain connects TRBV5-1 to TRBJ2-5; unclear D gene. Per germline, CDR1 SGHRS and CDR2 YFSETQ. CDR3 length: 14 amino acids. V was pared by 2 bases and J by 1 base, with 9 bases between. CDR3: CASSFRRTQETQYY. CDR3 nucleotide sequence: TGCGCCAGCAGCTTTCGGAGAACCCAAGAGACCCAGTACTAC.

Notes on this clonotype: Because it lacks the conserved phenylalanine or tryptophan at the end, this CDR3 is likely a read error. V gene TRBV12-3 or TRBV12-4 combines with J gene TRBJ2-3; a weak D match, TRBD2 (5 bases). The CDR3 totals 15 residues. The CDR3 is CVSSFPPPSRDTQYL. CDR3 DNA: TGTGTCAGCAGTTTTCCCCCTCCTAGCAGAGACACGCAGTATCTT.

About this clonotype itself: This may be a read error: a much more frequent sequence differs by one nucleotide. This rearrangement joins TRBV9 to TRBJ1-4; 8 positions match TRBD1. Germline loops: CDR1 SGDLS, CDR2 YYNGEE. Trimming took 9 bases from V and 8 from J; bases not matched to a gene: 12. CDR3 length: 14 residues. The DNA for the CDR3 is TGTGCCATCAGGGGGCCCCGAATGGACGAAAAACTGTTTTTT. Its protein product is CAIRGPRMDEKLFF.

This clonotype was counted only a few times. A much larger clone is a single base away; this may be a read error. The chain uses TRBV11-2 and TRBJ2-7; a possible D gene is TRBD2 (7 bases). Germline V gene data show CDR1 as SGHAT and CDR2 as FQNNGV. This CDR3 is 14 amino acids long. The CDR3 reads CTSNLVGGLGEQYF. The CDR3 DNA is TGTACCAGCAACTTAGTGGGGGGGCTTGGCGAGCAGTACTTC.

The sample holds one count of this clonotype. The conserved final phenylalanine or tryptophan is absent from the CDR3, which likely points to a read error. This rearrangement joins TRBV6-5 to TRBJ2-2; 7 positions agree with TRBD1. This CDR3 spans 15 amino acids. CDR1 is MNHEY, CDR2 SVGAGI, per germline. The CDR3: CASSPQTGFTVELFS. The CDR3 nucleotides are TGTGCCAGCAGTCCGCAGACAGGGTTCACCGTGGAGCTGTTTTCT.

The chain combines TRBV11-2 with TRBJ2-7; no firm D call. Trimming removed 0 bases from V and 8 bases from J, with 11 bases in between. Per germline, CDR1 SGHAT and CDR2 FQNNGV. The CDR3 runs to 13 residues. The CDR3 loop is CASSLDSKYKQYF. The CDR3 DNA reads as TGTGCCAGCAGCTTAGACTCAAAGTACAAGCAGTACTTC.

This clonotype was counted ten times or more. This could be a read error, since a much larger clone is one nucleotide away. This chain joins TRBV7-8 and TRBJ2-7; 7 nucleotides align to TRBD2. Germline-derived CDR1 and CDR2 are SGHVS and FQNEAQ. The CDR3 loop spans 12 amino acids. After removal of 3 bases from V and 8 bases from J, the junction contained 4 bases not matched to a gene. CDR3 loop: CASSFGLGKQYF. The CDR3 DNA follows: TGTGCCAGCAGCTTCGGACTAGGCAAGCAGTACTTC.

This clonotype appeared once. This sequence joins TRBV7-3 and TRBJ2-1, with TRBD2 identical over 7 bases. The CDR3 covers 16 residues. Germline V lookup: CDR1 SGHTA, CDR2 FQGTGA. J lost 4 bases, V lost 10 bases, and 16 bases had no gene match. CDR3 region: CAISLVLADSYNEQFF. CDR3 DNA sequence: TGTGCCATCAGTTTAGTTCTAGCGGACTCTTACAATGAGCAGTTCTTC. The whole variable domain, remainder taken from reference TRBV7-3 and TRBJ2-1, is GAGVSQTPSNKVTEKGKYVELRCDPISGHTALYWYRQSLGQGPEFLIYFQGTGAADDSGLPNDRFFAVRPEGSVSTLKIQRTERGDSAVYLCAISLVLADSYNEQFFGPGTRLTVL.

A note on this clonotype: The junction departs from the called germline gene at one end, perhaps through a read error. CDR3 in DNA: TGTGCCGGCAGTGAACAGTTCCTGGTTCTTAGGTCTAACTATGGCTACACCTTC. Its translation is CAGSEQFLVLRSNYGYTF. This chain uses TRBV6-1 with TRBJ1-2; D unclear. Germline V lookup: CDR1 MNHNS, CDR2 SASEGT. This CDR3 spans 18 amino acids.